These 18 T cell receptor beta chains came from one sample sequenced in a study of shared clonotypes between healthy human individuals. TCRdb's copy holds only in-frame clones and misses some; the assay was immunoSEQ multiplex PCR. The repertoire holds 550,000 to 600,000 clones, with around 76% as singletons. Sequencing was carried out using PBMCs. The receptors were gathered from a woman between 40 and 55 years old in good health. Some clones in this sample may be carry-over from other donors' samples.

About this clone itself: A read error may be the cause here, since a much bigger clone is one base away. Other nucleotide sequences from this sample produce the same CDR3. The chain combines TRBV30 with TRBJ1-6; D may be TRBD1 (5 bases). Germline CDR1 and CDR2: GTSNPN and SVGIG (reference sequence). The V end lost 4 bases, the J end lost 5 bases, and 15 bases lay between the germline ends. This CDR3 is 15 amino acids long. The CDR3 DNA follows: TGTGCCTGGATTCAGGGTGCGAGGAATAATTCACCCCTCCACTTT. Protein sequence: CAWIQGARNNSPLHF.

V and J are TRBV21-1 and TRBJ2-7; TRBD1, the D gene given by the table, was not confirmed from the DNA. TRBV21-1 is reported as a pseudogene. The CDR3 totals 18 residues. CDR3 sequence reads: CASTKSGGAGGNLSEQYF. Written as DNA, the CDR3 is TGTGCCAGCACTAAATCAGGGGGAGCGGGTGGGAATTTAAGTGAGCAGTACTTC.

CDR3: CASSVRGSGETQYF. The CDR3 bases are TGTGCCAGCAGCGTACGGGGCAGCGGGGAGACCCAGTACTTC. The chain has TRBV9 and TRBJ2-5; tentative D call: TRBD2 (6 bases). CDR1 and CDR2 from the germline V gene are SGDLS and YYNGEE. This CDR3 has 14 residues. Trimming removed 1 base from V and 5 bases from J, with 12 bases in between.

In the case of this clone: The sample contains more than one DNA sequence encoding this CDR3. The chain has TRBV7-2 and TRBJ2-1, with D unresolved. The V and J ends lost 1 base and 5 bases respectively, with 3 bases between them. Germline CDR1 and CDR2: SGHTA and FQGNSA. This CDR3 has 12 amino acids. The CDR3: CASSLVNNEQFF. The CDR3 DNA reads as TGTGCCAGCAGCTTAGTGAACAATGAGCAGTTCTTC.

The chain uses TRBV15 and TRBJ1-3; 9 bases agree with TRBD1. The CDR3 is made up of 16 amino acids. V lost 3 bases to trimming and J lost 0 bases; unmatched junction nucleotides: 3. Germline V gene lookup returns CDR1 LNHNV and CDR2 YYDKDF (reference sequence). The CDR3 is CATSRDRGLSGNTIYF. CDR3 DNA sequence: TGTGCCACCAGCAGGGACAGGGGCCTCTCTGGAAACACCATATATTTT.

The V and J genes are TRBV29-1 and TRBJ2-5; D is uncertain. CDR1 is SQVTM, CDR2 ANQGSEA, per germline. The CDR3 runs 12 residues. V gave up 4 bases and J gave up 2 bases, with 8 bases separating them. The CDR3 DNA reads as TGCAGCGTTGCTTTGGAACAAGAGACCCAGTACTTC. It yields the protein CSVALEQETQYF.

This clone was seen ten or more times. V and J are TRBV10-2 and TRBJ2-1; 9 nucleotides line up with TRBD2. The CDR3 covers 18 residues. The V and J ends lost 0 bases and 10 bases, in that order; junction bases with no gene match: 16. The germline V gene has CDR1 WSHSY and CDR2 SAAADI. The CDR3 loop is CASSESPTVAGARGEQFF. CDR3 DNA: TGCGCCAGCAGTGAGTCGCCCACAGTAGCGGGAGCTCGGGGGGAGCAGTTCTTC.

The CDR3 protein is CASDSDQNNEQFF. CDR3 bases: TGTGCCAGTGACAGCGACCAGAACAATGAGCAGTTCTTC. V gene TRBV2 combines with J gene TRBJ2-1, with D perhaps TRBD1 (5 bases). Germline V gives CDR1 SNHLY, CDR2 FYNNEI. V was pared by 9 bases and J by 5 bases, with 14 bases between. The CDR3 sequence is 13 residues long.

The rearrangement joins TRBV19 to TRBJ1-1; TRBD1 agrees at 8 bases. Germline-derived CDR1 and CDR2 are LNHDA and SQIVND (reference sequence). The V gene end was trimmed by 6 bases and the J gene end by 1 base; junction bases not matched to a gene: 4. The CDR3 is made up of 14 amino acids. CDR3 amino acids: CASRGGTGNTEAFF. Written as DNA, the CDR3 is TGTGCCAGTAGAGGGGGGACAGGGAACACTGAAGCTTTCTTT.

The sample holds one count of this clone. V gene TRBV27 combines with J gene TRBJ2-7; D is possibly TRBD1 (6 bases). Looked up from germline, CDR1 is MNHEY and CDR2 is SMNVEV (reference sequence). The CDR3 covers 13 residues. V gave up 6 bases and J gave up 3 bases, with 12 bases separating them. The CDR3 coding sequence is TGTGCCAGCAGGACGAGACAGGACTACGAGCAGTACTTC. Translation: CASRTRQDYEQYF.

The rearrangement joins TRBV19 to TRBJ1-2; D uncertain. The V gene lost 3 bases and the J gene lost 1 base, with 12 bases spanning the gap. The CDR3 length is 15 residues. Germline V gives CDR1 LNHDA, CDR2 SQIVND (reference sequence). This CDR3 reads CASSIPGIYNYGYTF. In DNA, the CDR3 is TGTGCCAGTAGTATCCCGGGGATATATAACTATGGCTACACCTTC.

V and J are TRBV5-1 and TRBJ1-5; tentative D call: TRBD1 (6 bases). The V end was cut by 0 bases, the J end by 0 bases, with 10 bases between. The CDR3 runs to 16 residues. From germline, CDR1 is SGHRS and CDR2 YFSETQ. The CDR3 spells CASSLGTEYSNQPQHF. The CDR3 coding sequence is TGCGCCAGCAGCTTGGGGACAGAATATAGCAATCAGCCCCAGCATTTT.

On this clone itself: Since a far larger clone is one base different, this is likely a read error. Since the CDR3 does not end with the conserved phenylalanine or tryptophan, this likely comes from a read error. The same CDR3 can be traced to other DNA sequences in this sample. The rearrangement links TRBV2 to TRBJ1-5; TRBD1 agrees at 9 bases. J lost 9 bases, V lost 9 bases, and 9 bases had no gene match. The CDR3 sequence is 13 residues long. The V gene's germline CDR1 is SNHLY and CDR2 FYNNEI. The CDR3 spells CASHGTGKVPQHL. The CDR3 region has the DNA TGTGCCAGTCACGGGACAGGGAAGGTGCCCCAGCATCTT.

This chain uses TRBV10-2 with TRBJ2-1; 12 bases fit TRBD2. The length of the CDR3 is 14 residues. Losses at the gene ends were 6 bases for V and 9 bases for J; bases not matched to a gene: 6. Per the germline V gene, CDR1 is WSHSY and CDR2 is SAAADI. Here the CDR3 reads CASRLAGGRGEQFF. In DNA form, the CDR3 reads TGCGCCAGCAGGCTAGCGGGGGGGCGGGGTGAGCAGTTCTTC.

The J gene is TRBJ1-5, the V gene TRBV5-1; D may be TRBD1 (5 bases). Looked up from germline, CDR1 is SGHRS and CDR2 is YFSETQ. The CDR3 loop spans 15 amino acids. V shed 0 bases and J shed 4 bases, with 11 bases lying between them. The CDR3 region is CASSLGGVENQPQHF. CDR3 sequence (DNA): TGCGCCAGCAGCTTGGGGGGCGTGGAGAATCAGCCCCAGCATTTT.

The chain carries TRBV20-1 and TRBJ2-7, with D maybe TRBD1 (5 bases). Trimming removed 5 bases at V and 2 bases at J, with 7 bases between. Germline CDR1 is DFQATT and CDR2 is SNEGSKA (reference sequence). The CDR3 is made up of 11 amino acids. The CDR3 sequence is CSADSTYEQYF. DNA for the CDR3: TGCAGTGCTGACAGTACCTACGAGCAGTACTTC.

About this clone itself: A read error may produce the germline difference seen at one junction end. The chain uses TRBV19 and TRBJ2-7; D perhaps matches TRBD1 (6 bases). The CDR3 runs to 14 residues. Germline CDR1 is LNHDA and CDR2 is SQIVND (reference sequence). CDR3 in DNA: TGTGCCAGTAGTCTAGACGGGACATCGTACGAGCAGTACTTC. Translated, it gives CASSLDGTSYEQYF.

The gene calls are TRBV9 and TRBJ2-2; 8 nucleotides align to TRBD1. V trimming: 2 bases; J trimming: 1 base; junction bases outside the gene matches: 13. Germline CDR1 is SGDLS and CDR2 is YYNGEE. The CDR3 runs 19 residues. CDR3 DNA: TGTGCCAGCAGCGTGACCGGGACAGGTTCTCTTCAGAACACCGGGGAGCTGTTTTTT. Protein sequence: CASSVTGTGSLQNTGELFF.